Listed below are T cell receptor beta chains from one sample, sequenced in a study of identifying expanded T cells in peripheral blood. This table comes from immunoSEQ multiplex PCR, and its TCRdb copy is limited to in-frame clones, with some not included. The table lists about 110,000 clones, less than 90% of them singletons. Sequenced input: blood. Every receptor here comes from a person between 18 and 75 years old in good health. Both conserved end residues are part of each CDR3. The D gene is left open where the match is weak. Rows give clone size only sometimes, using once, few, many, or a class for an expanded clone.

>NA|TRBV2|NA|TRBJ1-4
TGTGCCAGCAGTGGCCGGGGGGGCTGGGAAAAACTGTTTTTT
CASSGRGGWEKLFF
>few|TRBV7-9|NA|TRBJ1-2
TGTGCCAGCAGCCCCCGGGATGATGGCTACACCTTC
CASSPRDDGYTF
>NA|TRBV6-6|TRBD1|TRBJ1-6
TGTGCCAGCAGAAACGGACAGGCCCCTTATAATTCACCCCTCCACTTT
CASRNGQAPYNSPLHF
>NA|TRBV6-1|TRBD1|TRBJ1-5
TGTGCCAGCAGTGCCGGACAGGATCTAGGCAATCAGCCCCAGCATTTT
CASSAGQDLGNQPQHF
>NA|TRBV7-8|NA|TRBJ2-1
TGTGCCAGCAGGCCCACAGGTGCAAATGAGCAGTTCTTC
CASRPTGANEQFF
>NA|TRBV4-1|NA|TRBJ1-4
TGCGCCAGCAGCCAAGGGGGAGGTTTCGGTGAAAAACTGTTTTTT
CASSQGGGFGEKLFF
>NA|TRBV5-1|NA|TRBJ1-1
TGCGCCAGCAGCCTCATGGCCCTTAACACTGAAGCTTTCTTT
CASSLMALNTEAFF
>NA|TRBV19|NA|TRBJ1-1
TGTGCCAGTAGTAAGCTCAGGAGGAACACTGAAGCTTTCTTT
CASSKLRRNTEAFF
>NA|TRBV7-9|TRBD1|TRBJ1-4
TGTGCCAGCAGCATTGGGACAGATGAAAAACTGTTTTTT
CASSIGTDEKLFF
>NA|TRBV19|NA|TRBJ2-5
TGTGCCAGTAGCCGAGGCCCAGAGACCCAGTACTTC
CASSRGPETQYF
>NA|TRBV30|NA|TRBJ2-5
TGTGCCGGGGCACCGGGGAAAGACGGAGAGACCCAGTACTTC
CAGAPGKDGETQYF
>once|TRBV5-1|NA|TRBJ2-5
TGCGCCAGCAGCTTTTCGAGTGGAGAGACCCAGTACTTC
CASSFSSGETQYF
>NA|TRBV27|NA|TRBJ2-7
TGTGCCAGCAGTTTCCGCGGAACCTACGAGCAGTACTTC
CASSFRGTYEQYF
>NA|TRBV7-7|NA|TRBJ2-3
TGTGCCAGCAGCTTAGCGAGAACTACCCACACAGATACGCAGTATTTT
CASSLARTTHTDTQYF
>NA|TRBV30|NA|TRBJ2-1
TGTGCCTGGAGTCCTACAGTTAATGAGCAGTTCTTC
CAWSPTVNEQFF
>once|TRBV9|NA|TRBJ2-1
TGTGCCAGCAGCGTAGGAGGCGGAACCCCCTCGTACAATGAGCAGTTCTTC
CASSVGGGTPSYNEQFF
>NA|TRBV28|TRBD1|TRBJ2-3
TGTGCCAGCAGTTTCGGGCAGGGGGGCACAGATACGCAGTATTTT
CASSFGQGGTDTQYF
>NA|TRBV15|TRBD1|TRBJ2-7
TGTGCCACCAGCCCCCGGGACAGGAGCGAGCAGTACTTC
CATSPRDRSEQYF
>NA|TRBV30|NA|TRBJ1-1
TGTGCCTGGAGTGTATCGGTATCTTTGAACACTGAAGCTTTCTTT
CAWSVSVSLNTEAFF
>NA|TRBV4-2|NA|TRBJ1-6
TGTGCCAGCAGGGTCTACGGGAATAATTCACCCCTCCACTTT
CASRVYGNNSPLHF
>NA|TRBV4-2|TRBD2|TRBJ2-5
TGTGCCAGCAGCCAAGGTGGGGGGGTAGAGACCCAGTACTTC
CASSQGGGVETQYF
>NA|TRBV7-9|NA|TRBJ2-1
TGTGCCAGCAGCCGTTCCGGGACTGGCTACAATGAGCAGTTCTTC
CASSRSGTGYNEQFF
>NA|TRBV7-2|NA|TRBJ1-4
TGTGCCAGCAGCTTAGCGGGGAGCGCTAATGAAAAACTGTTTTTT
CASSLAGSANEKLFF
>once|TRBV5-8|TRBD1|TRBJ1-5
TGTGCCAGCAGCTTGGGACAGGGCTGGAATCAGCCCCAGCATTTT
CASSLGQGWNQPQHF
>NA|TRBV21-1|NA|TRBJ2-7
TGTGCCAGCAGCAATAGGGTGGGAGGGGGTTTCTACGAGCAGTACTTC
CASSNRVGGGFYEQYF
>NA|TRBV18|NA|TRBJ1-5
TGTGCCAGCTCACGGGGAGCGGATCAGCCCCAGCATTTT
CASSRGADQPQHF